What follows are 21 T cell receptor beta chains derived from one specimen sequenced in a study of OX40 agonist ivuxolimab in advanced cancers. The assay was immunoSEQ multiplex PCR, and TCRdb's table has in-frame clones only and misses some. The table has 73,000 or so clones, more than 90% seen once. The source material was CD4+ or CD8+ T cells sorted from blood, sampled in a trial of the OX40 agonist ivuxolimab. The receptors come from an adult with an advanced solid tumor such as melanoma, head and neck, liver or kidney cancer.

This rearrangement joins TRBV9 to TRBJ1-1; D may be TRBD1 (5 bases). The CDR3 extends over 15 amino acids. The germline CDR1 and CDR2 sequences are SGDLS and YYNGEE. Trimming took off 4 bases at V and 0 bases at J, with 13 bases between the two ends. CDR3 nucleotide sequence: TGTGCCAGCAGCCGTAACGGGGCCCTGAACACTGAAGCTTTCTTT. Translating it yields CASSRNGALNTEAFF.

In DNA form, the CDR3 reads TGTGCCAGCAGTTACTCGCCTAGCGGAAATAATGAGCAGTTCTTC. Protein: CASSYSPSGNNEQFF. This rearrangement joins TRBV6-6 to TRBJ2-1; 7 bases line up with TRBD2. CDR1 is MNHNY, CDR2 SVGAGI, per germline (reference sequence). Trimming cost V 0 bases and J 7 bases; bases outside gene matches: 6. This CDR3 comprises 15 residues.

The chain has TRBV4-3 and TRBJ2-3; D uncertain. Trimming removed 0 bases from V and 0 bases from J, with 13 bases in between. Germline CDR1 reads LGHNA; CDR2 reads YSLEER. The CDR3 is 17 residues long. The CDR3 DNA follows: TGCGCCAGCAGCCAAGATATTAGAGTGGTTAGCACAGATACGCAGTATTTT. This codes for CASSQDIRVVSTDTQYF.

The chain uses TRBV29-1 and TRBJ2-2; D uncertain. The CDR3 totals 10 residues. V lost 5 bases and J 6 bases, leaving 4 bases between the germline ends. Germline CDR1 and CDR2: SQVTM and ANQGSEA. As DNA, the CDR3 is TGCAGCGTTTGGGCCGGGGAGCTGTTTTTT. Protein: CSVWAGELFF.

Here the CDR3 DNA reads TGTGCCACCAGCAGAGATCTATACAGCCCACAAGAGACCCAGTACTTC. It encodes CATSRDLYSPQETQYF. This chain joins TRBV15 and TRBJ2-5; D gene uncertain. Between the trimmed V and J ends, which lost 0 bases and 2 bases, there was a span of 13 bases. This CDR3 is built from 16 residues. Germline loops: CDR1 LNHNV, CDR2 YYDKDF (reference sequence).

The J gene is TRBJ1-1, the V gene TRBV5-6, with D perhaps TRBD1 (5 bases). The germline V gene encodes CDR1 SGHDT and CDR2 YYEEEE. The V end lost 7 bases, the J end lost 1 base, and 5 bases lay between the germline ends. The CDR3 has 11 residues. The CDR3 loop is CASGANTEAFF. The CDR3 nucleotides are TGTGCCAGCGGGGCGAACACTGAAGCTTTCTTT.

The chain couples TRBV7-6 to TRBJ2-7; 9 nucleotides line up with TRBD1. Germline-derived CDR1 and CDR2 are SGHVS and FNYEAQ. After removal of 5 bases from V and 0 bases from J, the junction contained 2 bases not matched to a gene. The CDR3 consists of 14 residues. The CDR3 loop reads CASSDRGSSYEQYF. The DNA of the CDR3 is TGTGCCAGCAGCGACAGGGGGAGCTCCTACGAGCAGTACTTC.

The chain has TRBV11-2 and TRBJ2-7, with D possibly called TRBD1 or TRBD2 (7 bases each). CDR3 length: 15 amino acids. In germline, CDR1 is SGHAT, CDR2 FQNNGV. V was cut by 7 bases and J by 2 bases, with 18 bases left in between. In nucleotides, the CDR3 is TGTGCCAGCACCGAGGGGGCGGGGGCGCCCTACGAGCAGTACTTC. This translates into CASTEGAGAPYEQYF.

This clone has a handful of counts. The J gene is TRBJ1-3, the V gene TRBV13, with D possibly matching TRBD1 (5 bases). Trimming removed 4 bases from V and 4 bases from J, with 5 bases in between. Looked up from germline, CDR1 is PRHDT and CDR2 is FYEKMQ (reference sequence). The CDR3 runs 12 residues. The CDR3 region has the DNA TGTGCCAGCAGCTCAGGGGGAAACACCATATATTTT. This sequence encodes CASSSGGNTIYF.

The J gene is TRBJ1-5, the V gene TRBV27; 7 bases are a match to TRBD1. The CDR3 extends over 15 amino acids. The V gene end was trimmed by 3 bases and the J gene end by 7 bases; junction bases not matched to a gene: 9. Germline lookup yields CDR1 MNHEY and CDR2 SMNVEV (reference sequence). The CDR3 DNA follows: TGTGCCAGCAGTTTGGGGCCAGGGGGGCACCAGCCCCAGCATTTT. Its translation is CASSLGPGGHQPQHF.

V and J are TRBV7-8 and TRBJ2-3; D might be TRBD1 or TRBD2, each matching 6 bases. CDR3 length equals 18 residues. Trimming took off 2 bases at V and 0 bases at J, with 18 bases between the two ends. Germline V gives CDR1 SGHVS, CDR2 FQNEAQ. Written as DNA, the CDR3 is TGTGCCAGCAGCTTATTTGTGGGGGCGGGGACTAGCACAGATACGCAGTATTTT. The encoded protein is CASSLFVGAGTSTDTQYF.

This chain connects TRBV9 to TRBJ2-7; TRBD2 is a possible D gene (6 bases). The CDR3 totals 16 residues. V lost 7 bases, J lost 3 bases, and 23 bases lay in between. The germline V gene has CDR1 SGDLS and CDR2 YYNGEE. CDR3 DNA sequence: TGTGCCAGCTCCCGTGGGACTTTGGACCCGGTCTACGAGCAGTACTTC. This translates into CASSRGTLDPVYEQYF.

The chain has TRBV7-8 and TRBJ2-3; the match to TRBD2 covers 10 bases. Germline CDR1 is SGHVS and CDR2 is FQNEAQ. V lost 5 bases, J lost 1 base, and 3 bases stayed unmatched. The CDR3 is 15 residues long. For the CDR3, the DNA is TGTGCCAGCAGCCATACTAGCGGGGGCACAGATACGCAGTATTTT. This encodes CASSHTSGGTDTQYF.

The rearrangement uses TRBV5-1 and TRBJ2-7; the match to TRBD1 covers 9 bases. This CDR3 has 14 residues. V trimming: 4 bases; J trimming: 4 bases; junction bases outside the gene matches: 6. CDR1 is SGHRS and CDR2 is YFSETQ in the germline V gene. CDR3 coding DNA: TGCGCCAGCAGCCCGACAGGGGGTTTATACGAGCAGTACTTC. Its protein is CASSPTGGLYEQYF.

The genes are TRBV7-8 and TRBJ2-7; unclear D gene. The ends were cut back, 1 base at V and 6 bases at J, with 10 bases in the middle. The CDR3 spans 13 residues. CDR1 is SGHVS and CDR2 is FQNEAQ in the germline V gene. The CDR3 is CASSLGWLVEQYF. The CDR3 DNA is TGTGCCAGCAGCTTAGGGTGGCTAGTCGAGCAGTACTTC. Drawing the rest from reference TRBV7-8 and TRBJ2-7, the complete variable domain is GAGVSQSPRYKVAKRGQDVALRCDPISGHVSLFWYQQALGQGPEFLTYFQNEAQLDKSGLPSDRFFAERPEGSVSTLKIQRTQQEDSAVYLCASSLGWLVEQYFGPGTRLTVT.

The V call is TRBV14, the J call TRBJ2-7; TRBD2 might be the D (5 bases). This CDR3 is built from 16 residues. The V end was cut by 0 bases, the J end by 2 bases, with 14 bases between. Germline values: CDR1 SGHDN, CDR2 FVKESK. CDR3 in amino acids: CASSQDLTGYPYEQYF. The CDR3, as DNA: TGTGCCAGCAGCCAAGACCTGACGGGGTACCCCTACGAGCAGTACTTC.

The gene calls are TRBV29-1 and TRBJ2-5, with no clear D. This CDR3 has 12 amino acids. Trimming took off 1 base at V and 8 bases at J, with 11 bases between the two ends. CDR1 and CDR2 (germline): SQVTM, ANQGSEA. DNA for the CDR3: TGCAGCGTTGAAGGCGGTTGGGAAACCCAGTACTTC. Translated: CSVEGGWETQYF.

CDR3 in DNA: TGTGCCAGCAGCTTAAGACTAGCGGGGGGCCTTTCGGAGCAGTTCTTC. It translates to CASSLRLAGGLSEQFF. This sequence joins TRBV7-9 and TRBJ2-1; 13 bases agree with TRBD2. CDR3 length: 16 amino acids. From germline, CDR1 is SEHNR and CDR2 FQNEAQ (reference sequence). Trimming removed 2 bases from V and 10 bases from J; junction bases left unmatched: 8.

The chain combines TRBV13 with TRBJ2-5, with D perhaps matching TRBD2 (6 bases). The germline V gene has CDR1 PRHDT and CDR2 FYEKMQ (reference sequence). CDR3 size: 13 residues. V shed 5 bases and J shed 5 bases, with 12 bases lying between them. CDR3 amino acids: CASSPGRVETQYF. The CDR3 DNA reads TGTGCCAGCAGCCCCGGGAGAGTCGAGACCCAGTACTTC.

This chain connects TRBV6-5 to TRBJ1-1; TRBD1 agrees at 8 bases. This CDR3 region has 16 residues. Germline-derived CDR1 and CDR2 are MNHEY and SVGAGI. The V segment lost 0 bases and the J segment 0 bases; nucleotides outside the gene matches: 3. The CDR3 protein is CASSYSTGEMNTEAFF. The CDR3 region has the DNA TGTGCCAGCAGTTACTCGACAGGGGAAATGAACACTGAAGCTTTCTTT.

This chain connects TRBV7-9 to TRBJ1-2; D perhaps matches TRBD1 (5 bases). The CDR3 totals 14 residues. Trimming cost V 8 bases and J 7 bases, with 20 bases left between them. CDR1 and CDR2 (germline): SEHNR, FQNEAQ (reference sequence). CDR3 region: CASSNGASKGGYTF. CDR3 in DNA: TGTGCCAGCTCAAATGGGGCATCTAAAGGTGGCTACACCTTC.